Below are 19 T cell receptor beta chains sequenced from a single sample in a study of shared clonotypes between healthy human individuals. Selected positively for CCR7 and CD45RO-negative, naive CD8 cells excluded terminally differentiated effector memory CD45RA+ cells. The method was immunoSEQ multiplex PCR; TCRdb's version includes in-frame clones alone and lacks a portion of them. The data contain roughly 2 million clones, less than 95% of them singletons. Sequencing used naive CD8+ T cells sorted from blood. The source is a man between 18 and 29 years old in good health.

The chain couples TRBV7-9 to TRBJ2-7, with D unresolved. The germline V gene has CDR1 SEHNR and CDR2 FQNEAQ (reference sequence). The CDR3 runs 14 residues. The V and J ends lost 4 bases and 5 bases respectively, with 15 bases between them. The CDR3 bases are TGTGCCAGCAGCTCTTCGGACCCCTGGGACGAGCAGTACTTC. Translated: CASSSSDPWDEQYF.

The rearrangement links TRBV27 to TRBJ2-7; 11 nucleotides align to TRBD2. After removal of 4 bases from V and 2 bases from J, the junction contained 4 bases not matched to a gene. Germline V gene lookup returns CDR1 MNHEY and CDR2 SMNVEV (reference sequence). The CDR3 is 15 amino acids. In DNA, the CDR3 is TGTGCCAGCAGTTCTATAGCGGGAGGGACCTACGAGCAGTACTTC. It encodes CASSSIAGGTYEQYF.

The J gene is TRBJ2-1, the V gene TRBV20-1, with D tentatively TRBD1 or TRBD2 (5 bases each). CDR1 DFQATT and CDR2 SNEGSKA come from the germline V gene (reference sequence). The CDR3 is made up of 11 amino acids. Trimming removed 2 bases from V and 8 bases from J, with 7 bases in between. The CDR3 here is CSARQGDEQFF. The CDR3 coding sequence is TGCAGTGCTAGACAGGGAGATGAGCAGTTCTTC.

The rearrangement joins TRBV27 to TRBJ2-7; TRBD1 matches 10 bases. V was pared by 5 bases and J by 2 bases, with 6 bases of the junction left unmatched. The CDR3 contains 15 residues. CDR1 is MNHEY and CDR2 is SMNVEV in the germline V gene (reference sequence). The DNA for the CDR3 is TGTGCCAGCAGTCCGGGACAGGGGATGGCCTACGAGCAGTACTTC. It translates to CASSPGQGMAYEQYF.

The chain carries TRBV6-5 and TRBJ2-3; perhaps TRBD1 as D (5 bases). Germline CDR1 reads MNHEY; CDR2 reads SVGAGI. With 0 bases removed from V and 4 bases from J, the gap between germline ends came to 14 bases. The length of the CDR3 is 16 residues. DNA for the CDR3: TGTGCCAGCAGTTACTCCACATACTTAGGGGCAGATACGCAGTATTTT. Its translation: CASSYSTYLGADTQYF.

The rearrangement joins TRBV6-5 to TRBJ2-1; TRBD2 agrees at 7 bases. The CDR3 runs to 16 residues. Germline assignment: CDR1 MNHEY and CDR2 SVGAGI. V was clipped by 2 bases and J by 0 bases; unmatched bases: 4. The CDR3 DNA follows: TGTGCCAGCAGTTACCGGGGCGGGAGCTCCTACAATGAGCAGTTCTTC. It translates to CASSYRGGSSYNEQFF.

The gene calls are TRBV18 and TRBJ2-5; 11 nucleotides line up with TRBD2. Trimming cost V 6 bases and J 5 bases; bases outside gene matches: 20. The germline V gene encodes CDR1 KGHSH and CDR2 LQKENI. The CDR3 runs 19 residues. The CDR3 DNA follows: TGTGCCAGCTCCGCAGTCATTGGACTAGCGGGCCCTGCTACGGAGACCCAGTACTTC. Its translation: CASSAVIGLAGPATETQYF.

Concerning this clone: A much bigger clone sits one base away, suggesting this may be a read error. V usage is TRBV28 and J usage is TRBJ2-1; D remains unclear. V lost 3 bases to trimming and J lost 3 bases, with 3 bases between them. The CDR3 runs to 12 residues. The V gene's germline CDR1 is MDHEN and CDR2 SYDVKM. The CDR3 nucleotides are TGTGCCAGCAGTTTTGACTACAATGAGCAGTTCTTC. Protein product: CASSFDYNEQFF.

The chain links TRBV4-2 to TRBJ2-3; D is unresolved. Germline V gives CDR1 LGHNA, CDR2 YNFKEQ. The CDR3 has 13 residues. V lost 1 base, J lost 2 bases, and 4 bases lay in between. CDR3 region: CASSQANTDTQYF. The CDR3 DNA follows: TGTGCCAGCAGCCAAGCCAACACAGATACGCAGTATTTT.

The chain joins TRBV7-9 to TRBJ1-2, with TRBD1 as a possible D gene (5 bases). V lost 2 bases and J lost 0, with 13 bases in between. Germline CDR1 and CDR2: SEHNR and FQNEAQ (reference sequence). The CDR3 covers 16 residues. CDR3 sequence reads: CASSLSTTEANYGYTF. DNA for the CDR3: TGTGCCAGCAGCTTATCCACGACAGAGGCTAACTATGGCTACACCTTC.

The chain recombines TRBV10-3 with TRBJ1-1; D is unresolved. V lost 0 bases and J 10 bases, leaving 21 bases between the germline ends. CDR3 length: 16 residues. Germline V lookup: CDR1 ENHRY, CDR2 SYGVKD. CDR3 nucleotide sequence: TGTGCCATCAGTGAGTCGAAGGTGGAAGTCGAGGAGGGAGCTTTCTTT. Translation: CAISESKVEVEEGAFF.

The chain joins TRBV11-1 to TRBJ2-3, with a possible D match to TRBD1 (5 bases). V was cut by 1 base and J by 4 bases, with 12 bases left in between. Per the germline V gene, CDR1 is SGHAT and CDR2 is FQDESV (reference sequence). The CDR3 is made up of 15 amino acids. CDR3 nucleotides: TGTGCCAGCAGCTTAGTAAGGGGCCCCGCAGATACGCAGTATTTT. This gives the protein CASSLVRGPADTQYF.

J is TRBJ2-3 and V is TRBV30, with D maybe TRBD2 (6 bases). CDR3 size: 14 residues. CDR1 and CDR2 from the germline V gene are GTSNPN and SVGIG (reference sequence). Trimming removed 3 bases from V and 1 base from J, with 11 bases in between. In DNA, the CDR3 is TGTGCCTGGAGCCCGGGACTCGGCACAGATACGCAGTATTTT. Residues: CAWSPGLGTDTQYF.

The J gene is TRBJ2-3, the V gene TRBV5-1; 8 nucleotides agree with TRBD2. The CDR3 is 16 amino acids. After removal of 3 bases from V and 1 base from J, the junction contained 7 bases not matched to a gene. Germline V CDR1 and CDR2: SGHRS, YFSETQ. The CDR3 spells CASSSYTGGRTDTQYF. CDR3 in DNA: TGCGCCAGCAGCTCTTATACGGGGGGGCGCACAGATACGCAGTATTTT.

The chain has TRBV13 and TRBJ2-7; TRBD1 is a possible D gene (6 bases). Germline V gene sequence: CDR1 PRHDT, CDR2 FYEKMQ (reference sequence). V was pared by 3 bases and J by 3 bases, with 18 bases between. The CDR3 is made up of 16 amino acids. The chain's CDR3 is CASSFIGPGVGYEQYF. The CDR3 DNA follows: TGTGCCAGCAGCTTTATAGGTCCAGGGGTGGGCTACGAGCAGTACTTC.

The chain combines TRBV4-3 with TRBJ1-4, with TRBD1 matching 8 bases. After removal of 1 base from V and 8 bases from J, the junction contained 6 bases not matched to a gene. Germline V gene data show CDR1 as LGHNA and CDR2 as YSLEER. This CDR3 contains 15 residues. DNA for the CDR3: TGCGCCAGCAGCCAAGCCGGGACAGGAGGCGAAAAACTGTTTTTT. Amino acid sequence: CASSQAGTGGEKLFF.

The chain links TRBV4-1 to TRBJ2-3, with 10 bases that match TRBD2. After removal of 2 bases from V and 3 bases from J, the junction contained 5 bases not matched to a gene. CDR1 and CDR2 from the germline V gene are MGHRA and YSYEKL. The CDR3 totals 16 residues. The CDR3 sequence: CASSQPSGGGTDTQYF. In DNA, the CDR3 is TGCGCCAGCAGCCAACCTAGCGGGGGAGGGACAGATACGCAGTATTTT.

Details on this clone: An end of the junction differs from the germline gene, which may be a read error. The chain joins TRBV7-9 to TRBJ2-6, with a tentative D call TRBD1 (5 bases). The CDR3 extends over 10 amino acids. From germline, CDR1 is SEHNR and CDR2 FQNEAQ (reference sequence). The CDR3 here is CASSPDTEAF. CDR3 DNA sequence: TGTGCCAGCAGCCCGGACACGGAAGCTTTC.

This chain links TRBV7-9 with TRBJ2-7; D is ambiguous. The CDR3 covers 15 residues. V was pared by 1 base and J by 3 bases, with 13 bases between. Germline loops: CDR1 SEHNR, CDR2 FQNEAQ (reference sequence). The CDR3 region is CASSLVPGRFYEQYF. The CDR3 coding sequence is TGTGCCAGCAGCTTAGTACCAGGCAGGTTCTACGAGCAGTACTTC.